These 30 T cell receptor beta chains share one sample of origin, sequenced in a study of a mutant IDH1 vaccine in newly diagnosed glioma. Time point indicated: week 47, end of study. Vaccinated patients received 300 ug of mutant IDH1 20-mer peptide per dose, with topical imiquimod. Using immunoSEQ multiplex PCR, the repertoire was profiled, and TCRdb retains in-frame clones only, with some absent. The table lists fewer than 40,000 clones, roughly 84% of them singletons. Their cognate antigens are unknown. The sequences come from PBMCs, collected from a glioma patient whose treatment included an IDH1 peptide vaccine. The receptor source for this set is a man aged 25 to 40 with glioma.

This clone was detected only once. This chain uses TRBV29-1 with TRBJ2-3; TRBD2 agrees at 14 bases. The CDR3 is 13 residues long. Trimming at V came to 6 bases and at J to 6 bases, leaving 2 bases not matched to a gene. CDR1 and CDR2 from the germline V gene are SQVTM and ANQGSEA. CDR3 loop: CSVGTSGGDTQYF. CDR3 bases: TGCAGCGTGGGGACTAGCGGGGGTGATACGCAGTATTTT.

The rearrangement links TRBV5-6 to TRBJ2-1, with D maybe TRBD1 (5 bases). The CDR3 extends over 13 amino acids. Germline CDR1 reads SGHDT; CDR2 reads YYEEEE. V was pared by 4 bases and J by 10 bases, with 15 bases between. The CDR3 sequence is CASSREGVGEQFF. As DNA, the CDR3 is TGTGCCAGCAGCAGGGAAGGGGTTGGGGAGCAGTTCTTC.

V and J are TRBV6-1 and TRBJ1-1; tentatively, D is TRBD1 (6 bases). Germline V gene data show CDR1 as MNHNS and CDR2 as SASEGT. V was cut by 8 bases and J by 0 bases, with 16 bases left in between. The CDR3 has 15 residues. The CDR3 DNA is TGTGCCAGCGTGGAGGGGGTGGGGATGAACACTGAAGCTTTCTTT. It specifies CASVEGVGMNTEAFF.

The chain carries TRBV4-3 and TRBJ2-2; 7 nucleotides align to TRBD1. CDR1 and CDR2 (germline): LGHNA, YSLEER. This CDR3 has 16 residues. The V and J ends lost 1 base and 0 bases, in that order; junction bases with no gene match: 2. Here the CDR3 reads CASSQGQGANTGELFF. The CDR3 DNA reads TGCGCCAGCAGCCAAGGTCAGGGGGCGAACACCGGGGAGCTGTTTTTT.

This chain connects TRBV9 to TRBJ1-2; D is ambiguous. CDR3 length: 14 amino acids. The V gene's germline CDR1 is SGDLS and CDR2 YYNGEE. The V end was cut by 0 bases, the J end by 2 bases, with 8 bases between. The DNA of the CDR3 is TGTGCCAGCAGCGTAGCGGAGGAAAACTATGGCTACACCTTC. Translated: CASSVAEENYGYTF.

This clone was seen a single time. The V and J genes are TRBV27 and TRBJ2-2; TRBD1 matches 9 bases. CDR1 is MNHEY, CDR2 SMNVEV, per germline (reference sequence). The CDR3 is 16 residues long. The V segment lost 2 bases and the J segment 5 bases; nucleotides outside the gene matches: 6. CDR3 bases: TGTGCCAGCAGTTTACCCTCGGGACAGGGAACCGGGGAGCTGTTTTTT. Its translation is CASSLPSGQGTGELFF.

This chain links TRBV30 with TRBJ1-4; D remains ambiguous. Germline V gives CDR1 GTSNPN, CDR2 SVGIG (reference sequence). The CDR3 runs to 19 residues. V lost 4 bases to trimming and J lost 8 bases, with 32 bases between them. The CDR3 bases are TGTGCCTGGACCACCAGAGTCAGGACTGCACCTTTACTAGGAGAAAAACTGTTTTTT. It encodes CAWTTRVRTAPLLGEKLFF.

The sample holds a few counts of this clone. CDR3: CAWSAQGYEQYF. DNA for the CDR3: TGTGCCTGGAGTGCCCAGGGATACGAGCAGTACTTC. The chain is built from TRBV30 and TRBJ2-7; a possible D gene is TRBD1 (5 bases). Trimming removed 1 base from V and 4 bases from J, with 8 bases in between. The CDR3 sequence is 12 residues long. Germline V gene sequence: CDR1 GTSNPN, CDR2 SVGIG (reference sequence).

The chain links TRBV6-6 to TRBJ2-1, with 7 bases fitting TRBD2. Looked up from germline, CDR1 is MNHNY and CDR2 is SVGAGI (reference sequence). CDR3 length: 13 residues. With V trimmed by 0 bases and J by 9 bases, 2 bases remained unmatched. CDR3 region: CASSYSLAPEQFF. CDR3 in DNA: TGTGCCAGCAGTTACTCACTAGCGCCTGAGCAGTTCTTC.

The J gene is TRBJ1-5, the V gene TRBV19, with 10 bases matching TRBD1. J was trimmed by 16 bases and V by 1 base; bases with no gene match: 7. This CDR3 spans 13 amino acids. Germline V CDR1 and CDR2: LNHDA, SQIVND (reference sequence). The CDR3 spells CASSIARQGAQHF. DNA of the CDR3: TGTGCCAGTAGTATAGCCCGACAGGGGGCGCAACATTTT.

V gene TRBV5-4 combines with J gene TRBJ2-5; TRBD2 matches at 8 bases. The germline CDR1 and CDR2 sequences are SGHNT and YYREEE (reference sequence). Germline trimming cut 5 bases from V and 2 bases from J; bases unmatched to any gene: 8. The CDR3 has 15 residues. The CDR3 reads CASRRGLVSQETQYF. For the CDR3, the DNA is TGTGCCAGCAGAAGGGGACTAGTGTCACAAGAGACCCAGTACTTC. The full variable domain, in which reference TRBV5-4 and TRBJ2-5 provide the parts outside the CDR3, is ETGVTQSPTHLIKTRGQQVTLRCSSQSGHNTVSWYQQALGQGPQFIFQYYREEENGRGNFPPRFSGLQFPNYSSELNVNALELDDSALYLCASRRGLVSQETQYFGPGTRLLVL.

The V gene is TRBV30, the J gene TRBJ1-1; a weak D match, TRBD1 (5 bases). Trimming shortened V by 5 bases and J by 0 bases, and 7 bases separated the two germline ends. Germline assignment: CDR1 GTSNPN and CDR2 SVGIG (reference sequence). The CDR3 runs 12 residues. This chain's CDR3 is CAWGAVNTEAFF. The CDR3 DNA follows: TGTGCCTGGGGGGCGGTGAACACTGAAGCTTTCTTT. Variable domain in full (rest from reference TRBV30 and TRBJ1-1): SQTIHQWPATLVQPVGSPLSLECTVEGTSNPNLYWYRQAAGRGLQLLFYSVGIGQISSEVPQNLSASRPQDRQFILSSKKLLLSDSGFYLCAWGAVNTEAFFGQGTRLTVV.

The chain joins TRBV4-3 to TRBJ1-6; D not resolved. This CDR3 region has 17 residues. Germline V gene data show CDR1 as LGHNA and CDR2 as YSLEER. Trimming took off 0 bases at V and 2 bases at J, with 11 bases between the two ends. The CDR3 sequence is CASSQDRHNPYNSPLHF. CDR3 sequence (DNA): TGCGCCAGCAGCCAAGATCGGCACAATCCCTATAATTCACCCCTCCACTTT.

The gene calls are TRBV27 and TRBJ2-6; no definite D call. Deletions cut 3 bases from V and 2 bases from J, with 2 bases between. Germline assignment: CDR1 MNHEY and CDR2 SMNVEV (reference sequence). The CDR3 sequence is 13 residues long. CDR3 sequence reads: CASSFTGANVLTF. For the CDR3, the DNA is TGTGCCAGCAGTTTCACTGGGGCCAACGTCCTGACTTTC. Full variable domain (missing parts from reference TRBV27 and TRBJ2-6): EAQVTQNPRYLITVTGKKLTVTCSQNMNHEYMSWYRQDPGLGLRQIYYSMNVEVTDKGDVPEGYKVSRKEKRNFPLILESPSPNQTSLYFCASSFTGANVLTFGAGSRLTVL.

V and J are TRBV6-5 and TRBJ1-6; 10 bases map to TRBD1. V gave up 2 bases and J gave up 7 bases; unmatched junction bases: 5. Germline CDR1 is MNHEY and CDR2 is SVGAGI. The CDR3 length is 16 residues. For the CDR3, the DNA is TGTGCCAGCAGTTACGCCGGGACAGGGGAGAATTCACCCCTCCACTTT. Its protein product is CASSYAGTGENSPLHF.

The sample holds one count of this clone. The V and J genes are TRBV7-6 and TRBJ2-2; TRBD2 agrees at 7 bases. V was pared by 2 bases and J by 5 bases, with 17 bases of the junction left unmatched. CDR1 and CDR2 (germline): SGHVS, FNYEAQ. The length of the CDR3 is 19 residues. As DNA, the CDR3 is TGTGCCAGCAGCTTACAGCCTACTGCGCGGGGGAGTGGAACCGGGGAGCTGTTTTTT. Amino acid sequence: CASSLQPTARGSGTGELFF.

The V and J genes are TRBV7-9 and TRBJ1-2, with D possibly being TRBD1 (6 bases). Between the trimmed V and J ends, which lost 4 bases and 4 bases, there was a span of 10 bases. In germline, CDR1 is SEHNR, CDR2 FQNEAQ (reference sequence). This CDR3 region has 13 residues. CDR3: CASSSWDIYGYTF. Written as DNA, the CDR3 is TGTGCCAGCAGCTCCTGGGACATCTATGGCTACACCTTC.

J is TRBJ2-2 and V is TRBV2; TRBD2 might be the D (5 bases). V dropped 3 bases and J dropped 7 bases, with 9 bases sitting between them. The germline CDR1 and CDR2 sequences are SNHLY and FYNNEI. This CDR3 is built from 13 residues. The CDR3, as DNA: TGTGCCAGCAGTGATGAGGGCATCGGGGAGCTGTTTTTT. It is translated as CASSDEGIGELFF. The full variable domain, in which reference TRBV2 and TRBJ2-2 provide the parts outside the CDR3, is EPEVTQTPSHQVTQMGQEVILRCVPISNHLYFYWYRQILGQKVEFLVSFYNNEISEKSEIFDDQFSVERPDGSNFTLKIRSTKLEDSAMYFCASSDEGIGELFFGEGSRLTVL.

The CDR3: CSVERDYGYTF. The CDR3 DNA reads TGCAGCGTTGAACGGGACTATGGCTACACCTTC. The chain has TRBV29-1 and TRBJ1-2; D unclear. This CDR3 contains 11 residues. Trimming stripped 2 bases from V and 3 bases from J, with 4 bases between. Germline CDR1 SQVTM, CDR2 ANQGSEA.

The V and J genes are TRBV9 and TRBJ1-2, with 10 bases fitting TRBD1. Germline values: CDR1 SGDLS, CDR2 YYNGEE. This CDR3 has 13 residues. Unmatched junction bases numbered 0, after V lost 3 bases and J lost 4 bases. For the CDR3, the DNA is TGTGCCAGCAGCGGGACAGGGGGCTATGGCTACACCTTC. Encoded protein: CASSGTGGYGYTF.

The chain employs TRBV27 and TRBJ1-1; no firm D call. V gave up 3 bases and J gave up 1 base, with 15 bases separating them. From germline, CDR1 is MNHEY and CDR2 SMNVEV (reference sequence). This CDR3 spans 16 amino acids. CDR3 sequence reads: CASSLDGVLTNTEAFF. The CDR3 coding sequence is TGTGCCAGCAGTTTGGACGGGGTATTGACGAACACTGAAGCTTTCTTT.

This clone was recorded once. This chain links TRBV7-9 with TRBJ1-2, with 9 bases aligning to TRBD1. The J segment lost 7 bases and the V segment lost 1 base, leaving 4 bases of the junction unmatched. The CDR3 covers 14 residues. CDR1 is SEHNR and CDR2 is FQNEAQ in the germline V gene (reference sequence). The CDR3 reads CASSLVTGGRGYTF. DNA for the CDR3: TGTGCCAGCAGCTTAGTTACAGGGGGCCGTGGCTACACCTTC.

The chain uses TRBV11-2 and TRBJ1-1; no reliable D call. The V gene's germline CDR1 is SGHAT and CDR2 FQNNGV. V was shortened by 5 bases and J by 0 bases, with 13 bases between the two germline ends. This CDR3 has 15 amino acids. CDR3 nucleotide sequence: TGTGCCAGCAGCCCCGAACTACGGATGAACACTGAAGCTTTCTTT. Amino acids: CASSPELRMNTEAFF.

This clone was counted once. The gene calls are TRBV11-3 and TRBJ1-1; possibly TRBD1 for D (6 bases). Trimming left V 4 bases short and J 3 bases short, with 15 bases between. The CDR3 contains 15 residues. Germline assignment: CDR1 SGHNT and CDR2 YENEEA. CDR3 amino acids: CASSSGAGRDTEAFF. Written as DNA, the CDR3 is TGTGCCAGCAGCTCGGGGGCTGGGCGGGACACTGAAGCTTTCTTT.

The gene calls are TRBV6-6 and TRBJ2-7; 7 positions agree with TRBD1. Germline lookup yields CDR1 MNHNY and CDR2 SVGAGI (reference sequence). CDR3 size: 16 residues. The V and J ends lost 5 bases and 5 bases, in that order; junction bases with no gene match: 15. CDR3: CASSAFTGDFLDEQYF. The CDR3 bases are TGTGCCAGCAGTGCGTTTACAGGGGATTTTTTGGACGAGCAGTACTTC.

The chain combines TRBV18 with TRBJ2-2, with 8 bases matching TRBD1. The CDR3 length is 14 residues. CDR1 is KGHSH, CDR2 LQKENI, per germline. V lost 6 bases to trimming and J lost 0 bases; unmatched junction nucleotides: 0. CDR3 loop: CASSGQANTGELFF. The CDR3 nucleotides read TGTGCCAGCTCGGGACAGGCGAACACCGGGGAGCTGTTTTTT.

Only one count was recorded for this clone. The CDR3 bases are TGTGCCAGCAGCAGGACAGGGGAGCCCCAGCATTTT. It encodes CASSRTGEPQHF. The rearrangement uses TRBV7-6 and TRBJ1-5, with TRBD1 matching over 9 bases. CDR1 and CDR2 from the germline V gene are SGHVS and FNYEAQ. V was pared by 5 bases and J by 8 bases, with 1 base of the junction left unmatched. The CDR3 is 12 residues long.

Here the CDR3 reads CAWSTGNGGYTF. The CDR3 DNA reads TGTGCCTGGTCAACAGGGAATGGAGGCTACACCTTC. This chain links TRBV30 with TRBJ1-2; D is perhaps TRBD1 (6 bases). Trimming pared 5 bases from V and 8 bases from J, leaving 15 bases between. The length of the CDR3 is 12 residues. CDR1 GTSNPN and CDR2 SVGIG come from the germline V gene (reference sequence).

The CDR3 sequence: CASSFTSGAYEQYF. The CDR3 region has the DNA TGTGCCAGCAGCTTCACTAGCGGGGCCTACGAGCAGTACTTC. This rearrangement joins TRBV7-9 to TRBJ2-7; 10 bases agree with TRBD2. CDR3 length: 14 amino acids. V trimming: 3 bases; J trimming: 2 bases; junction bases outside the gene matches: 1. Germline CDR1 SEHNR, CDR2 FQNEAQ (reference sequence).

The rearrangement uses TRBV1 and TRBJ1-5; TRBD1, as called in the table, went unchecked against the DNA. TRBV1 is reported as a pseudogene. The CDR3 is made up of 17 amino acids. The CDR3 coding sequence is TGCACCAGCAGCCACCGCCAAACGACAGGGGGCAATCAGCCCCAGCATTTT. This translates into CTSSHRQTTGGNQPQHF.